These T cell receptor beta chains were read from a single sample in a study of blood T cell repertoires in COVID-19. Method: immunoSEQ multiplex PCR; TCRdb's copy keeps in-frame clones and lacks some. In the table there are approximately 280,000 clones, roughly 80% of which are singletons. Sequenced: PBMCs or T cells enriched from blood (not recorded which). Receptors originate from a man aged 40-55 years who had been exposed to COVID-19. Each CDR3 is given with its conserved first and last residue. A D gene is named only where the DNA matches it firmly. Rows give clone size only sometimes, using once, few, many, or a class for an expanded clone.

14 | TRBJ1-5 | NA | TRBV4-1 | NA | CASSHQGTNQPQHF | TGCGCCAGCAGCCATCAGGGGACGAATCAGCCCCAGCATTTT
12 | TRBJ2-7 | NA | TRBV11-2 | NA | CASSKGVYEQYF | TGTGCCAGCAGCAAAGGGGTCTACGAGCAGTACTTC
14 | TRBJ2-7 | NA | TRBV5-6 | NA | CASRIVGGTYEQYF | TGTGCCAGCCGCATCGTGGGGGGAACCTACGAGCAGTACTTC
13 | TRBJ2-2 | NA | TRBV3-1/TRBV3-2 | TRBD2 | CASSQTSPGELFF | TGTGCCAGCAGCCAGACTAGCCCCGGGGAGCTGTTTTTT
16 | TRBJ1-1 | NA | TRBV11-2 | NA | CASSPLPTEAHTEAFF | TGTGCCAGCAGCCCCCTCCCTACTGAGGCGCACACTGAAGCTTTCTTT
15 | TRBJ2-2 | NA | TRBV19 | TRBD1 | CASTDRVASPGELFF | TGTGCCAGTACGGACAGGGTAGCGTCCCCCGGGGAGCTGTTTTTT
14 | TRBJ2-7 | NA | TRBV6-5 | NA | CASSVRRNGDEQYF | TGTGCCAGCAGCGTCAGGAGGAATGGAGACGAGCAGTACTTC
13 | TRBJ2-1 | NA | TRBV6-5 | NA | CASDRPNYNEQFF | TGTGCCAGCGACAGGCCCAACTACAATGAGCAGTTCTTC
16 | TRBJ2-1 | NA | TRBV11-2 | TRBD2 | CASIRVAGVSYNEQFF | TGTGCCAGCATCCGAGTAGCGGGAGTATCCTACAATGAGCAGTTCTTC
14 | TRBJ2-7 | once | TRBV3-1/TRBV3-2 | NA | CASSQLAGSSEQYF | TGTGCCAGCAGCCAGCTGGCAGGGTCGAGCGAGCAGTACTTC
12 | TRBJ1-2 | NA | TRBV14 | NA | CASSRAPYGYTF | TGTGCCAGCAGCCGAGCCCCCTATGGCTACACCTTC
15 | TRBJ2-3 | NA | TRBV7-8 | NA | CASSPDIPSTDTQYF | TGTGCCAGCAGCCCGGACATCCCTAGCACAGATACGCAGTATTTT
20 | TRBJ2-1 | NA | TRBV13 | TRBD2 | CASSWGLAGSNGGSYNEQFF | TGTGCCAGCAGCTGGGGACTAGCGGGATCTAACGGGGGGTCCTACAATGAGCAGTTCTTC
14 | TRBJ1-1 | NA | TRBV30 | NA | CAWRMRVSGTEAFF | TGTGCCTGGAGGATGAGGGTCTCTGGTACTGAAGCTTTCTTT
16 | TRBJ2-1 | NA | TRBV6-4 | NA | CASSRQFNLAYNEQFF | TGTGCCAGCAGTCGACAGTTCAACTTGGCCTACAATGAGCAGTTCTTC
16 | TRBJ2-3 | NA | TRBV4-1 | NA | CASSQAETERRDTQYF | TGCGCCAGCAGCCAAGCGGAGACAGAACGTAGGGATACGCAGTATTTT
13 | TRBJ1-6 | once | TRBV29-1 | NA | CSVAGDGHSPLHF | TGCAGCGTTGCAGGGGATGGTCATTCACCCCTCCACTTT
15 | TRBJ2-7 | NA | TRBV9 | TRBD2 | CASSVVASGRSEQYF | TGTGCCAGCAGCGTAGTGGCTAGCGGGAGGTCAGAGCAGTACTTC
15 | TRBJ1-2 | NA | TRBV7-9 | TRBD1 | CAEAPRTGGNYGYTF | TGTGCCGAGGCCCCTAGGACAGGGGGGAACTATGGCTACACCTTC
13 | TRBJ2-5 | NA | TRBV9 | TRBD1 | CASSPTRTGVQYF | TGTGCCAGCAGTCCGACTCGGACAGGGGTCCAGTACTTC
13 | TRBJ1-1 | NA | TRBV18 | NA | CASSSGINTEAFF | TGTGCCAGCTCCTCAGGAATCAACACTGAAGCTTTCTTT
12 | TRBJ2-1 | NA | TRBV19 | NA | CASGRNSNEQFF | TGTGCCAGTGGGAGGAATTCCAATGAGCAGTTCTTC
14 | TRBJ1-1 | few | TRBV5-1 | TRBD1 | CASSPGQGVTEAFF | TGCGCCAGCAGCCCGGGACAGGGAGTCACTGAAGCTTTCTTT
13 | TRBJ2-3 | few | TRBV6-4 | NA | CASSDSWGRGQYF | TGTGCCAGCAGTGACTCGTGGGGGCGCGGGCAGTATTTT
19 | TRBJ2-7 | NA | TRBV6-2/TRBV6-3 | NA | CASSRRAARGRGRAYEQYF | TGTGCCAGCAGCCGACGGGCTGCCAGGGGGCGCGGGAGGGCCTACGAGCAGTACTTC
12 | TRBJ2-1 | once | TRBV10-1 | NA | CASSLSMDEQFF | TGCGCCAGCAGCCTCTCTATGGATGAGCAGTTCTTC
13 | TRBJ2-5 | NA | TRBV5-4 | NA | CASTNWRGETQYF | TGTGCCAGCACGAACTGGAGAGGAGAGACCCAGTACTTC
13 | TRBJ2-1 | NA | TRBV5-1 | TRBD1 | CASSTDRGNEQFF | TGCGCCAGCAGCACCGACAGGGGTAATGAGCAGTTCTTC
14 | TRBJ2-7 | NA | TRBV18 | NA | CASSPPSGTYEQYF | TGTGCCAGCTCACCACCGAGCGGAACCTACGAGCAGTACTTC
15 | TRBJ2-5 | NA | TRBV29-1 | NA | CSVGVEGDPVETQYF | TGCAGCGTTGGAGTTGAGGGAGATCCGGTAGAGACCCAGTACTTC
17 | TRBJ2-3 | NA | TRBV19 | NA | CASSTVVRDVGADTQYF | TGTGCCAGTAGTACCGTTGTTCGGGATGTTGGGGCAGATACGCAGTATTTT
17 | TRBJ2-1 | few | TRBV11-2 | NA | CASSVLRDFSSYNEQFF | TGTGCCAGCAGCGTACTACGCGACTTTAGCTCCTACAATGAGCAGTTCTTC
13 | TRBJ2-7 | NA | TRBV7-8 | NA | CASTPSASYEQYF | TGTGCCAGCACGCCTAGCGCCTCCTACGAGCAGTACTTC
10 | TRBJ2-7 | NA | TRBV27 | NA | CASKGGEQYF | TGTGCCAGCAAGGGGGGGGAGCAGTACTTC
14 | TRBJ2-2 | NA | TRBV5-1 | NA | CASSLTRNTGELFF | TGCGCCAGCAGCTTGACGAGGAACACCGGGGAGCTGTTTTTT
15 | TRBJ2-3 | NA | TRBV14 | TRBD2 | CASRPLAGSTDTQYF | TGTGCCAGCAGGCCGCTAGCGGGATCCACAGATACGCAGTATTTT
15 | TRBJ2-7 | NA | TRBV2 | NA | CASSGWGLGPYEQYF | TGTGCCAGCAGTGGGTGGGGACTTGGGCCTTACGAGCAGTACTTC
12 | TRBJ2-1 | NA | TRBV3-1/TRBV3-2 | NA | CASSRTAREQFF | TGTGCCAGCAGCCGCACAGCCCGTGAGCAGTTCTTC
17 | TRBJ1-3 | NA | TRBV4-1 | TRBD1 | CASSQDPTGGVRNTIYF | TGCGCCAGCAGCCAAGATCCGACAGGGGGCGTTCGAAACACCATATATTTT
14 | TRBJ2-1 | NA | TRBV6-6 | NA | CASSQPSSYNEQFF | TGTGCCAGCAGTCAACCCAGCTCCTACAATGAGCAGTTCTTC
12 | TRBJ2-7 | NA | TRBV7-8 | NA | CASSGLLYEQYF | TGTGCCAGCAGTGGGCTTTTATACGAGCAGTACTTC
15 | TRBJ2-5 | NA | TRBV14 | NA | CASSPLGGPQETQYF | TGTGCCAGCAGCCCCCTGGGGGGACCACAAGAGACCCAGTACTTC